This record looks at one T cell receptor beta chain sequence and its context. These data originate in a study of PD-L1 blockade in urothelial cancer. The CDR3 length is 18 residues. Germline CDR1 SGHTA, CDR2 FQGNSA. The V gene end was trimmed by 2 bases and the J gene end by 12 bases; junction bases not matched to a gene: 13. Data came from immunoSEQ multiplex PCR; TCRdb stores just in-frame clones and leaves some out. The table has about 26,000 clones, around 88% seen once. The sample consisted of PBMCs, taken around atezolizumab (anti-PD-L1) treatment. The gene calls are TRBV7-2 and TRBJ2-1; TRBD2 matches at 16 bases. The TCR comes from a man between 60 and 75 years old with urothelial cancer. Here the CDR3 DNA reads TGTGCCAGCAGCTTATCACCGGGACTAGCGGGGGGGGATCGTACGCAGTTCTTC. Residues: CASSLSPGLAGGDRTQFF.